These 6 T cell receptor beta chains were sequenced from one sample in a study of T cell repertoires in cytomegalovirus infection. TCRdb reprocessed the reads via MiXCR and lists one record per CDR3 protein. Here the sample spans 650,000 to 850,000 distinct CDR3 sequences, roughly 29% being singletons. The antigens these receptors bind are not known. The sequencing here drew on cultured CD8+ T cells from PBMCs, taken from culture after CMV antigen stimulation. The receptors originated from a human donor in good health (CMV status not recorded). Some clones in this sample may be carry-over from other donors' samples.

This clonotype was detected a few times. This chain connects TRBV6-1 to TRBJ2-3; D possibly uses TRBD1 or TRBD2 (5 bases each). Germline CDR1 is MNHNS and CDR2 is SASEGT. V gave up 7 bases and J gave up 5 bases, with 16 bases separating them. The CDR3 contains 14 residues. The DNA of the CDR3 is TGTGCCAGCACCCCCGGGGCTTGGGAAGATACGCAGTATTTT. Translated: CASTPGAWEDTQYF.

The rearrangement joins TRBV12-3 or TRBV12-4 to TRBJ1-1; 8 bases are a match to TRBD1. Trimming took 2 bases from V and 8 from J; bases not matched to a gene: 4. The CDR3 extends over 13 amino acids. The CDR3 region is CASSLKTGDEAFF. CDR3 DNA sequence: TGTGCCAGCAGTTTAAAGACAGGGGACGAAGCTTTCTTT.

This clonotype turned up a few times. This chain uses TRBV7-9 with TRBJ1-6; D is perhaps TRBD1 (5 bases). V gave up 5 bases and J gave up 9 bases, with 8 bases separating them. Germline V lookup: CDR1 SEHNR, CDR2 FQNEAQ (reference sequence). This CDR3 has 12 amino acids. CDR3 coding DNA: TGTGCCAGCAGCCTGGACATTTCACCCCTCCACTTT. It translates to CASSLDISPLHF.

This clonotype was observed a handful of times. The J gene is TRBJ2-7, the V gene TRBV12-3 or TRBV12-4, with 8 bases matching TRBD1. The CDR3 runs 13 residues. J lost 3 bases, V lost 6 bases, and 4 bases had no gene match. CDR3 sequence reads: CASSGQGDYEQYV. The CDR3 coding sequence is TGTGCCAGCAGCGGACAGGGCGACTACGAGCAGTACGTC.

The rearrangement joins TRBV4-3 to TRBJ1-2; D is unresolved. V shed 0 bases and J shed 6 bases, with 14 bases lying between them. This CDR3 is 15 amino acids long. Germline V gene data show CDR1 as LGHNA and CDR2 as YSLEER. The CDR3 protein is CASSQEAGTSDGYTF. Here the CDR3 DNA reads TGCGCCAGCAGCCAAGAAGCAGGAACCTCCGATGGCTACACCTTC.

This clonotype has more than one count but fewer than ten. This rearrangement joins TRBV7-9 to TRBJ2-5; TRBD1 might be the D (5 bases). The CDR3 contains 12 residues. Germline CDR1 SEHNR, CDR2 FQNEAQ (reference sequence). V dropped 1 base and J dropped 13 bases, with 13 bases sitting between them. The CDR3 DNA sequence: TGTGCCAGCAGCTTAGGGGGCCGACCCTCGTACTTC. It yields the protein CASSLGGRPSYF.